These 8 T cell receptor beta chains were sequenced from one sample in a study of T cells in Graves' hyperthyroidism and ophthalmopathy. RNA transcripts gave rise to amplified TCR beta CDR3 regions. Using the HTBI primer set, a first-round RT-PCR was run on the TCR CDR3. TCRdb re-derived calls from the multiplex PCR reads in MiXCR, one entry per CDR3 protein. This sample has about 210,000 distinct CDR3 sequences, with 15% to 20% found just once. The sequencing input was blood. The source of these receptors is a man in his fifties or sixties with Graves' hyperthyroidism.

In its sample, this clonotype was seen a few times. The chain carries TRBV7-3 and TRBJ2-2, with TRBD2 identical over 15 bases. Germline-derived CDR1 and CDR2 are SGHTA and FQGTGA. V dropped 5 bases and J dropped 7; count of bases not matched to a gene: 2. The CDR3 consists of 15 residues. The DNA for the CDR3 is TGTGCCAGCAGCCGGACTAGCGGGAGGGGCGGGGAGCTGTTTTTT. Protein sequence: CASSRTSGRGGELFF.

This clonotype was detected many times. J is TRBJ2-3 and V is TRBV12-3 or TRBV12-4; D call uncertain. Trimming stripped 6 bases from V and 0 bases from J, with 16 bases between. The CDR3 spans 16 residues. CDR3 in DNA: TGTGCCAGCAGACCTCGCGCGCGCGAAAGCACAGATACGCAGTATTTT. Translating it yields CASRPRARESTDTQYF.

A note on this clonotype: A much larger clonotype is one base distant, so this may be a read error. The V and J genes are TRBV28 and TRBJ2-7; no reliable D call. Germline-derived CDR1 and CDR2 are MDHEN and SYDVKM. With 6 bases removed from V and 2 bases from J, the gap between germline ends came to 14 bases. This CDR3 has 14 amino acids. CDR3 DNA: TGTGCCAGCAGCAATTACTTTAGCCCCTACGAGCAGTACTTC. Its protein is CASSNYFSPYEQYF.

On this clonotype itself: A read error may be the cause here, since a much bigger clone is one base away. The J gene is TRBJ1-1, the V gene TRBV20-1, with D maybe TRBD1 (6 bases). The CDR3 is made up of 14 amino acids. CDR1 is DFQATT and CDR2 is SNEGSKA in the germline V gene (reference sequence). The CDR3 sequence: CSAWTVGQNIEAFF. The CDR3 DNA sequence: TGCAGTGCTTGGACAGTCGGTCAGAACATTGAAGCTTTCTTT.

This clonotype has more than one count but fewer than ten. The chain uses TRBV10-3 and TRBJ2-3; TRBD1 agrees at 7 bases. Germline V lookup: CDR1 ENHRY, CDR2 SYGVKD. J lost 0 bases, V lost 6 bases, and 6 bases had no gene match. There are 15 residues in the CDR3. The CDR3 sequence is CAISLTGASTDTQYF. DNA of the CDR3: TGTGCCATCAGCTTAACAGGGGCCAGCACAGATACGCAGTATTTT.

The rearrangement links TRBV5-1 to TRBJ1-1; the D gene is possibly TRBD1 (6 bases). The V gene's germline CDR1 is SGHRS and CDR2 YFSETQ. V dropped 1 base and J dropped 7 bases, with 14 bases sitting between them. The CDR3 contains 14 residues. Here the CDR3 DNA reads TGCGCCAGCAGCTTGAAAGTAGGGACACTTGAAGCTTTCTTT. Amino acid sequence: CASSLKVGTLEAFF. The full variable domain, with the rest looked up from reference TRBV5-1 and TRBJ1-1, is KAGVTQTPRYLIKTRGQQVTLSCSPISGHRSVSWYQQTPGQGLQFLFEYFSETQRNKGNFPGRFSGRQFSNSRSEMNVSTLELGDSALYLCASSLKVGTLEAFFGQGTRLTVV.

This clonotype was found a few times. The rearrangement joins TRBV19 to TRBJ2-6; TRBD2 is a possible D gene (8 bases). From germline, CDR1 is LNHDA and CDR2 SQIVND (reference sequence). This CDR3 is 18 amino acids long. V was clipped by 3 bases and J by 4 bases, with 19 bases between them. The DNA of the CDR3 is TGTGCCAGTAGTATCCGACAGGGACTAGGTGCGGGGGCCAACGTCCTGACTTTC. It encodes CASSIRQGLGAGANVLTF.

With regard to this clonotype: Possible read error: a much larger clone is one base away. The CDR3 bases are TGCGCCAGCAGCTGGAGTGGGGGGGTGAACACTGAAGCTTTCTTT. This codes for CASSWSGGVNTEAFF. V is TRBV5-1 and J is TRBJ1-1, with D maybe TRBD1 (5 bases). This CDR3 is built from 15 residues. In germline, CDR1 is SGHRS, CDR2 YFSETQ. V gave up 3 bases and J gave up 0 bases, with 12 bases separating them.